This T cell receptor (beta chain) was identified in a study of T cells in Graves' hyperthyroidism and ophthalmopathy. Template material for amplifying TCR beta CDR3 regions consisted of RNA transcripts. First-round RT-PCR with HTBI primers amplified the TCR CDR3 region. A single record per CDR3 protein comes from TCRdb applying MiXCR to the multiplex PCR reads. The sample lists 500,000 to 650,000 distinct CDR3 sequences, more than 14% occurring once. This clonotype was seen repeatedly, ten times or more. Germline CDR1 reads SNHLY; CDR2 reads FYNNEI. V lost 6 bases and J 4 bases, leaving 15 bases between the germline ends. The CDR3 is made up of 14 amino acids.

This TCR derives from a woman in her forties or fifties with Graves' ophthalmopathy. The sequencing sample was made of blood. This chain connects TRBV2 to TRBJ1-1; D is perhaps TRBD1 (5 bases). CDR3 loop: CASSLLGLSTEAFF. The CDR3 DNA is TGTGCCAGCAGCCTATTGGGGCTGAGCACTGAAGCTTTCTTT.